Listed below are T cell receptor beta chains from one sample, sequenced in a study of blood T cell repertoires in COVID-19. Assay used: immunoSEQ multiplex PCR; TCRdb lists only in-frame clones, some missing. The sample has fewer than 350,000 clones, around 84% seen once. The specimen was PBMCs or T cells enriched from blood (not recorded which). The source is a woman aged 25 to 45 who had been exposed to COVID-19. Both conserved end residues are part of each CDR3. D genes are given only for firm matches. Clone sizes are given selectively: once, few, many, or a class where the clone is expanded.

d_gene	j_gene	abundance	v_gene	CDR3nt	CDR3aa
TRBD1	TRBJ1-2	.	TRBV12-3/TRBV12-4	TGTGCCAGCAGTGCAGGGGGCTATGGCTACACCTTC	CASSAGGYGYTF
.	TRBJ2-2	.	TRBV10-2	TGCGCCAGCAGTGAGTCGAGACTTCTTGGCGGGGAGCTGTTTTTT	CASSESRLLGGELFF
.	TRBJ2-2	.	TRBV28	TGTGCCAGCAGTCCCCCCCATAGATATCCGACCGGGGAGCTGTTTTTT	CASSPPHRYPTGELFF
TRBD1	TRBJ2-7	.	TRBV9	TGTGCCAGCAGCGGGACAGGGGGCAACGAGCAGTACTTC	CASSGTGGNEQYF
.	TRBJ2-2	once	TRBV2	TGTGCCAGCAGGGCCGCTGCGAACACCGGGGAGCTGTTTTTT	CASRAAANTGELFF
TRBD2	TRBJ2-1	.	TRBV19	TGTGCCAGTAGTCCAAGAGCGGGAGGGCAGTCAGGTGAGCAGTTCTTC	CASSPRAGGQSGEQFF
.	TRBJ2-3	.	TRBV24-1	TGTGCCACCAGCGGGAGTTCTAGCACAGATACGCAGTATTTT	CATSGSSSTDTQYF
TRBD1	TRBJ1-1	.	TRBV30	TGTGCCTGGAGTGCAAACAGGGGGCGGAACACTGAAGCTTTCTTT	CAWSANRGRNTEAFF
.	TRBJ2-1	.	TRBV28	TGTGCCAGCAGACCAACGACTGGATATGAGCAGTTCTTC	CASRPTTGYEQFF
.	TRBJ2-7	.	TRBV6-2/TRBV6-3	TGTGCCAGCAGTGCCGGGACCTACGAGCAGTACTTC	CASSAGTYEQYF
.	TRBJ1-3	.	TRBV30	TGTGCCTGGAGTGTTTCGTTAGGAAACACCATATATTTT	CAWSVSLGNTIYF
TRBD2	TRBJ2-5	.	TRBV19	TGTGCCAGTAGTCCGGGACTAGCGGGGCCCCTACAAGAGACCCAGTACTTC	CASSPGLAGPLQETQYF
TRBD1	TRBJ2-5	.	TRBV3-1/TRBV3-2	TGTGCCAGCAGCCAAGATCATGGGACAGGCAGGGGAGAGACCCAGTACTTC	CASSQDHGTGRGETQYF
.	TRBJ1-5	.	TRBV30	TGTGCCTGGAACAGACAGAACAGACATGATCAGCCCCAGCATTTT	CAWNRQNRHDQPQHF
TRBD2	TRBJ2-7	once	TRBV7-6	TGTGCCAGCAGCGTAACTAGCGGGATCTACGAGCAGTACTTC	CASSVTSGIYEQYF